In its sample, the clone carrying this T cell receptor beta chain was seen a few times. Its specificity is unknown. The data were produced by immunoSEQ multiplex PCR, yet TCRdb's version contains in-frame clones alone and is incomplete. There are 600,000 to 750,000 clones in the sample; around 77% occur only once, and about 1.8% lies in the top ten. Per the germline V gene, CDR1 is SGHDT and CDR2 is YYEEEE. The V segment lost 1 base and the J segment 7 bases; nucleotides outside the gene matches: 13. This CDR3 has 17 amino acids. The data were obtained in a study of shared clonotypes between healthy human individuals. General study points: Memory subsets had estimated richness that was generally smaller than that of naive subsets. For sorted subsets, rarefaction showed incomplete sequencing despite large depth.

This receptor was taken from a woman between 25 and 40 years old in good health. Sequenced: memory CD4+ T cells sorted from blood. Subset specified: CD45RA-negative fraction. V and J are TRBV5-6 and TRBJ2-1, with 8 bases matching TRBD2. This CDR3 reads CASSLYGSGENLNEQFF. The CDR3 nucleotides read TGTGCCAGCAGCTTGTATGGTAGCGGGGAAAACCTAAATGAGCAGTTCTTC. Together with reference TRBV5-6 and TRBJ2-1, the CDR3 gives the full variable domain: DAGVTQSPTHLIKTRGQQVTLRCSPKSGHDTVSWYQQALGQGPQFIFQYYEEEERQRGNFPDRFSGHQFPNYSSELNVNALLLGDSALYLCASSLYGSGENLNEQFFGPGTRLTVL.